Below, 27 T cell receptor beta chains from the same sample are listed, as sequenced in a study of blood T cell repertoires in COVID-19. Here immunoSEQ multiplex PCR was the method, and the copy in TCRdb shows in-frame clones only, minus some. The sample records just under 150,000 clones, approximately 89% being singletons. Sequencing input: peripheral blood. The receptors were gathered from a human donor in a cohort sampled during active COVID-19.

J is TRBJ2-3 and V is TRBV7-2; D possibly corresponds to TRBD2 (5 bases). Germline CDR1 SGHTA, CDR2 FQGNSA. This CDR3 is 15 amino acids long. Trimming cost V 5 bases and J 5 bases, with 17 bases left between them. The CDR3 region is CASSPRTLRGDTQYF. The CDR3 nucleotides read TGTGCCAGCAGCCCCCGGACTCTACGGGGAGATACGCAGTATTTT.

The V call is TRBV7-3, the J call TRBJ1-3; 9 bases match TRBD1. Germline CDR1 is SGHTA and CDR2 is FQGTGA. J gave up 4 bases and V 6 bases, and 10 bases lay outside the gene matches. The CDR3 has 16 amino acids. The CDR3 DNA follows: TGTGCCAGCAGTACCGGGACAGGGTATCTCGGAAACACCATATATTTT. Amino acids: CASSTGTGYLGNTIYF.

The chain has TRBV24-1 and TRBJ1-2; TRBD1 agrees at 10 bases. This CDR3 is built from 15 residues. Germline CDR1 reads KGHDR; CDR2 reads SFDVKD. Trimming took 2 bases from V and 4 from J; bases not matched to a gene: 3. This CDR3 reads CATSDSRTGGYGYTF. CDR3 nucleotide sequence: TGTGCCACCAGTGATTCCCGGACAGGGGGCTATGGCTACACCTTC.

The rearrangement joins TRBV10-3 to TRBJ2-1; TRBD2 aligns across 9 bases. The CDR3 has 16 residues. J was trimmed by 5 bases and V by 2 bases; bases with no gene match: 7. The germline V gene has CDR1 ENHRY and CDR2 SYGVKD. CDR3 nucleotide sequence: TGTGCCATCAGTGAGGCGGGCGGGGGGGCAAACAATGAGCAGTTCTTC. Residues: CAISEAGGGANNEQFF.

The J gene is TRBJ2-1, the V gene TRBV7-2; D gene uncertain. CDR1 is SGHTA and CDR2 is FQGNSA in the germline V gene. Trimming left V 5 bases short and J 9 bases short, with 11 bases between. The CDR3 runs to 12 residues. This chain's CDR3 is CASSPLVAEQFF. CDR3 bases: TGTGCCAGCAGCCCGTTAGTCGCTGAGCAGTTCTTC.

The rearrangement uses TRBV10-3 and TRBJ1-2; a possible D gene is TRBD1 (6 bases). Trimming shortened V by 10 bases and J by 3 bases, and 15 bases separated the two germline ends. The CDR3 consists of 13 residues. The germline V gene has CDR1 ENHRY and CDR2 SYGVKD. The CDR3 sequence is CATARGRDYGYTF. The CDR3 DNA reads as TGTGCCACAGCAAGGGGGAGGGACTATGGCTACACCTTC.

The V and J genes are TRBV30 and TRBJ1-4; perhaps TRBD1 as D (6 bases). Trimming cost V 2 bases and J 6 bases, with 13 bases left between them. The CDR3 loop spans 14 amino acids. In germline, CDR1 is GTSNPN, CDR2 SVGIG (reference sequence). CDR3 protein: CAWSRPGAYEKLFF. CDR3 sequence (DNA): TGTGCCTGGAGTCGACCAGGGGCGTATGAAAAACTGTTTTTT.

CDR3 in amino acids: CASSLPGLATHEQFF. DNA of the CDR3: TGTGCCAGCAGTTTGCCGGGACTAGCCACCCATGAGCAGTTCTTC. The rearrangement uses TRBV7-3 and TRBJ2-1, with 9 bases matching TRBD2. Germline assignment: CDR1 SGHTA and CDR2 FQGTGA. V shed 6 bases and J 8 bases; nucleotides not matched to a gene: 11. This CDR3 is 15 amino acids long.

The CDR3 here is CASSLLPNNSPLHF. CDR3 DNA: TGTGCCAGCAGTTTACTACCGAATAATTCACCCCTCCACTTT. This chain uses TRBV27 with TRBJ1-6; D ambiguous. Trimming cost V 2 bases and J 5 bases, with 7 bases left between them. Per the germline V gene, CDR1 is MNHEY and CDR2 is SMNVEV (reference sequence). CDR3 length: 14 residues.

The rearrangement uses TRBV5-6 and TRBJ2-7, with D possibly being TRBD1 or TRBD2 (9 bases each). CDR3 length: 18 residues. Germline assignment: CDR1 SGHDT and CDR2 YYEEEE. V was shortened by 4 bases and J by 3 bases, with 26 bases between the two germline ends. CDR3 coding DNA: TGTGCCAGCAGCGGCGACAGGGGGAAAGCGGGGGGCCGCTACGAGCAGTACTTC. Translation gives CASSGDRGKAGGRYEQYF. Using reference TRBV5-6 and TRBJ2-7 for the parts outside the CDR3, the full variable domain is DAGVTQSPTHLIKTRGQQVTLRCSPKSGHDTVSWYQQALGQGPQFIFQYYEEEERQRGNFPDRFSGHQFPNYSSELNVNALLLGDSALYLCASSGDRGKAGGRYEQYFGPGTRLTVT.

The chain is built from TRBV7-6 and TRBJ1-1; 7 positions match TRBD1. After removal of 2 bases from V and 4 bases from J, the junction contained 7 bases not matched to a gene. CDR1 and CDR2 (germline): SGHVS, FNYEAQ. The CDR3 has 15 amino acids. As DNA, the CDR3 is TGTGCCAGCAGCTTAACTACAGGGGTTAGCACTGAAGCTTTCTTT. Translating gives CASSLTTGVSTEAFF.

J is TRBJ2-5 and V is TRBV10-2; D is perhaps TRBD1 (6 bases). The CDR3 is 14 residues long. The V end lost 6 bases, the J end lost 5 bases, and 16 bases lay between the germline ends. CDR1 is WSHSY and CDR2 is SAAADI in the germline V gene. In DNA form, the CDR3 reads TGCGCCAGCAGGGACAGTAAGGCGGAGGAGACCCAGTACTTC. Its protein is CASRDSKAEETQYF.

The V and J genes are TRBV12-3 or TRBV12-4 and TRBJ1-2; D is unclear. With 4 bases removed from V and 5 bases from J, the gap between germline ends came to 11 bases. This CDR3 region has 13 residues. CDR3 bases: TGTGCCAGCAGTTCGAGAGAGACTTATGGCTACACCTTC. This encodes CASSSRETYGYTF.

In the case of this clone: Distinct nucleotide sequences in the sample also encode this CDR3. The rearrangement joins TRBV5-1 to TRBJ1-1, with TRBD1 as a possible D gene (5 bases). V lost 0 bases and J 0 bases, leaving 6 bases between the germline ends. Germline CDR1 reads SGHRS; CDR2 reads YFSETQ. The CDR3 totals 14 residues. The CDR3: CASSLGGLNTEAFF. The CDR3 nucleotides read TGCGCCAGCAGCTTGGGGGGCCTGAACACTGAAGCTTTCTTT.

The genes are TRBV4-1 and TRBJ2-7, with D possibly TRBD2 on 5 matching bases. The CDR3 contains 14 residues. The germline gives CDR1 MGHRA, CDR2 YSYEKL. Trimming removed 0 bases from V and 0 bases from J, with 6 bases in between. The CDR3 DNA is TGCGCCAGCAGCCAAGATGGGAGCTCCTACGAGCAGTACTTC. Amino acids: CASSQDGSSYEQYF.

CDR3 DNA sequence: TGTGCCAGCAGCTTATTGCTAGCCTCCACAGATACGCAGTATTTT. As protein: CASSLLLASTDTQYF. The chain carries TRBV7-9 and TRBJ2-3, with D perhaps matching TRBD2 (5 bases). CDR3 size: 15 residues. In germline, CDR1 is SEHNR, CDR2 FQNEAQ (reference sequence). V lost 2 bases to trimming and J lost 2 bases, with 11 bases between them.

The chain recombines TRBV12-3 or TRBV12-4 with TRBJ1-5, with unresolved D. There are 12 residues in the CDR3. V dropped 5 bases and J dropped 4 bases, with 6 bases sitting between them. The CDR3 DNA follows: TGTGCCAGCAGTGTCTTAAATCAGCCCCAGCATTTT. Translated, it gives CASSVLNQPQHF.

V and J are TRBV7-9 and TRBJ1-4; D perhaps matches TRBD1 (6 bases). Germline V gives CDR1 SEHNR, CDR2 FQNEAQ (reference sequence). Trimming took off 3 bases at V and 8 bases at J, with 13 bases between the two ends. The CDR3 length is 14 residues. CDR3 amino acids: CASSFRTVGEKLFF. DNA of the CDR3: TGTGCCAGCAGCTTTCGGACAGTAGGGGAAAAACTGTTTTTT.

This sequence joins TRBV4-1 and TRBJ1-5; D remains ambiguous. From germline, CDR1 is MGHRA and CDR2 YSYEKL. CDR3 length: 15 residues. V lost 1 base and J 3 bases, leaving 10 bases between the germline ends. For the CDR3, the DNA is TGCGCCAGCAGCCAAGCTCCGCGGCACAATCAGCCCCAGCATTTT. Translated, it gives CASSQAPRHNQPQHF.

This sequence joins TRBV9 and TRBJ2-7; the match to TRBD2 covers 7 bases. Losses at the gene ends were 3 bases for V and 6 bases for J; bases not matched to a gene: 6. The CDR3 contains 13 residues. Germline-derived CDR1 and CDR2 are SGDLS and YYNGEE. The CDR3: CASSGEGQGEQYF. Here the CDR3 DNA reads TGTGCCAGCAGCGGGGAGGGGCAAGGCGAGCAGTACTTC.

J is TRBJ1-2 and V is TRBV5-5; the match to TRBD1 covers 7 bases. The V gene's germline CDR1 is SGHKS and CDR2 YYEKEE (reference sequence). J lost 2 bases, V lost 2 bases, and 6 bases had no gene match. The CDR3 contains 15 residues. CDR3 amino acids: CASSLGTVFNYGYTF. The CDR3 DNA reads TGTGCCAGCAGCTTAGGGACAGTTTTCAACTATGGCTACACCTTC.

The sample holds a few counts of this clone. This chain links TRBV11-2 with TRBJ1-6, with D maybe TRBD1 (5 bases). CDR1 and CDR2 from the germline V gene are SGHAT and FQNNGV. There are 12 residues in the CDR3. V dropped 11 bases and J dropped 8 bases, with 13 bases sitting between them. The CDR3 coding sequence is TGTGCCTCGTCACAGGTGGATTCACCCCTCCACTTT. The encoded protein is CASSQVDSPLHF.

The chain is built from TRBV7-9 and TRBJ2-6; D gene ambiguous. CDR1 and CDR2 (germline): SEHNR, FQNEAQ (reference sequence). CDR3 length equals 15 residues. V lost 2 bases and J 1 base, leaving 6 bases between the germline ends. CDR3 sequence: CASSLFVSGANVLTF. CDR3 DNA: TGTGCCAGCAGCTTATTCGTGTCTGGGGCCAACGTCCTGACTTTC.

The genes are TRBV13 and TRBJ2-1; the match to TRBD2 covers 9 bases. CDR3 length: 19 residues. Germline CDR1 reads PRHDT; CDR2 reads FYEKMQ (reference sequence). V was pared by 0 bases and J by 4 bases, with 13 bases of the junction left unmatched. In DNA form, the CDR3 reads TGTGCCAGCAGCTTAGGACCGGTGCGGCGGGGGGGCCTTTACAATGAGCAGTTCTTC. It specifies CASSLGPVRRGGLYNEQFF.

This rearrangement joins TRBV10-3 to TRBJ1-2; the D gene is possibly TRBD1 (5 bases). CDR1 and CDR2 from the germline V gene are ENHRY and SYGVKD. This CDR3 contains 13 residues. Trimming removed 10 bases at V and 0 bases at J, with 12 bases between. The CDR3 DNA follows: TGTGCCACCGGGCGGGGCACTAACTATGGCTACACCTTC. This translates into CATGRGTNYGYTF.

The rearrangement uses TRBV2 and TRBJ1-1; D perhaps matches TRBD1 (5 bases). The germline CDR1 and CDR2 sequences are SNHLY and FYNNEI. V lost 8 bases and J 2 bases, leaving 12 bases between the germline ends. This CDR3 comprises 13 residues. CDR3 protein: CASLVRTNTEAFF. CDR3 nucleotides: TGTGCCAGCTTAGTCAGGACAAACACTGAAGCTTTCTTT.

The rearrangement links TRBV9 to TRBJ2-1, with TRBD2 identical over 11 bases. From germline, CDR1 is SGDLS and CDR2 YYNGEE. After removal of 3 bases from V and 3 bases from J, the junction contained 5 bases not matched to a gene. The CDR3 covers 16 residues. This CDR3 reads CASSGSGGAIYNEQFF. The CDR3 region has the DNA TGTGCCAGCAGCGGTAGCGGGGGGGCCATCTACAATGAGCAGTTCTTC.